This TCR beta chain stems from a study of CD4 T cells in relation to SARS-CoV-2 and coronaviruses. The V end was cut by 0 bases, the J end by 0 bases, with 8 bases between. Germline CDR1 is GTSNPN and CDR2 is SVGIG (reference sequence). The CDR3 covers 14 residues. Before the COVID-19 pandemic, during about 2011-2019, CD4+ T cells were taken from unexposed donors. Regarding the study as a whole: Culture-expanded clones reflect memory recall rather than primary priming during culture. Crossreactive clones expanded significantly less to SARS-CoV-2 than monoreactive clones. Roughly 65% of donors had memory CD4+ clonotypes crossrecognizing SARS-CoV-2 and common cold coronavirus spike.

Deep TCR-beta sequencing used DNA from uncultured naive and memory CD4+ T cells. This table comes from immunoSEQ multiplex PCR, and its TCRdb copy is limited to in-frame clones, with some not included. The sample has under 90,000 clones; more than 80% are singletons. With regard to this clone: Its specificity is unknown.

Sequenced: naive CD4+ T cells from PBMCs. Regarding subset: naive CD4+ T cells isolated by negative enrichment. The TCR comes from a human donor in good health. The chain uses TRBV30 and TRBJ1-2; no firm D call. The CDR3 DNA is TGTGCCTGGAGTGTTGGGGATACTAACTATGGCTACACCTTC. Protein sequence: CAWSVGDTNYGYTF.